The present TCR beta chain was sequenced within a study of human T cells and chemical hapten exposure. Study-wide background: Subjects had 2% DPC placed on roughly 2 cm by roughly 2 cm of upper inner arm skin for sensitization.

A single record per CDR3 protein comes from TCRdb applying MiXCR to the RACE reads. Among 250,000 to 300,000 distinct CDR3 sequences listed, over 7.5% were seen once. The time point denotes: pre-sensitization, week 0. Treatment specified: therapeutic diphenylcyclopropenone sensitization with weekly scalp DPC. Here the sequenced sample was whole blood, taken in connection with sensitization to the hapten diphenylcyclopropenone (DPC). The source of this sequence is a man aged 18 to 30 with alopecia areata. Some clones in this sample may be carry-over from other donors' samples.

DNA for the CDR3: TGTGCCAGCAGTGAAGCCCTCAGCGCTGGGTCGGCTACGCAGTATTTT. Protein: CASSEALSAGSATQYF. The chain combines TRBV6-1 with TRBJ2-3; D gene ambiguous. The CDR3 has 16 residues. Trimming pared 0 bases from V and 8 bases from J, leaving 18 bases between. The germline CDR1 and CDR2 sequences are MNHNS and SASEGT.